Listed here are 6 T cell receptor beta chains from one sample, sequenced in a study of sequential checkpoint blockade in melanoma. Treatment noted: randomized to nivolumab then ipilimumab (arm A) or the reverse (arm B). Libraries were prepared by immunoSEQ multiplex PCR; TCRdb keeps only in-frame clonotypes and omits some of them. The table has tens of thousands of clones, 84% seen once. Sequencing was performed on CD8+ T cells sorted from blood (inferred from file names), taken from a patient given nivolumab and ipilimumab in sequence. All receptors derive from a human donor with melanoma.

This clone was seen only once. This chain connects TRBV7-9 to TRBJ2-5; no clear D gene. Trimming removed 3 bases from V and 5 bases from J, with 13 bases in between. The CDR3 loop spans 14 amino acids. CDR1 is SEHNR and CDR2 is FQNEAQ in the germline V gene (reference sequence). CDR3 amino acids: CASSFRSSGETQYF. The CDR3, as DNA: TGTGCCAGCAGCTTTCGCTCATCCGGGGAGACCCAGTACTTC.

This rearrangement joins TRBV13 to TRBJ2-7; D unresolved. The CDR3 totals 14 residues. V lost 1 base and J lost 1, with 8 bases in between. Per germline, CDR1 PRHDT and CDR2 FYEKMQ (reference sequence). The CDR3 here is CASSLAPSSYEQYF. CDR3 DNA: TGTGCCAGCAGCTTAGCTCCGAGTTCCTACGAGCAGTACTTC.

The chain employs TRBV29-1 and TRBJ1-2; possible D gene TRBD1, 5 bases. Germline V gene sequence: CDR1 SQVTM, CDR2 ANQGSEA. This CDR3 is 12 amino acids long. The V end lost 5 bases, the J end lost 8 bases, and 15 bases lay between the germline ends. This CDR3 is CSVPRSGTGYTF. As DNA, the CDR3 is TGCAGCGTTCCGCGGAGCGGGACGGGCTACACCTTC. Based on the CDR3 plus reference TRBV29-1 and TRBJ1-2, the full variable domain is SAVISQKPSRDICQRGTSLTIQCQVDSQVTMMFWYRQQPGQSLTLIATANQGSEATYESGFVIDKFPISRPNLTFSTLTVSNMSPEDSSIYLCSVPRSGTGYTFGSGTRLTVV.

The genes are TRBV28 and TRBJ1-1; the match to TRBD1 covers 7 bases. The CDR3 extends over 13 amino acids. The junction had 4 bases not matched to a gene; V was cut back by 5 bases and J by 4 bases. Germline V lookup: CDR1 MDHEN, CDR2 SYDVKM. The CDR3 spells CASSLPGGTEAFF. The CDR3 DNA sequence: TGTGCCAGCAGTCTCCCAGGGGGCACTGAAGCTTTCTTT.

V usage is TRBV4-1 and J usage is TRBJ1-3; 7 nucleotides align to TRBD1. CDR1 MGHRA and CDR2 YSYEKL come from the germline V gene. The V segment lost 4 bases and the J segment 0 bases; nucleotides outside the gene matches: 9. This CDR3 spans 17 amino acids. CDR3: CASSPRDSPISGNTIYF. The CDR3, as DNA: TGCGCCAGCAGCCCTCGGGACAGTCCTATCTCTGGAAACACCATATATTTT.

The chain is built from TRBV4-2 and TRBJ1-1; D not certain. V shed 4 bases and J shed 1 base, with 7 bases lying between them. This CDR3 has 13 amino acids. Germline CDR1 is LGHNA and CDR2 is YNFKEQ. The CDR3 spells CASSPGGNTEAFF. The CDR3 coding sequence is TGTGCCAGCAGCCCCGGTGGGAACACTGAAGCTTTCTTT.